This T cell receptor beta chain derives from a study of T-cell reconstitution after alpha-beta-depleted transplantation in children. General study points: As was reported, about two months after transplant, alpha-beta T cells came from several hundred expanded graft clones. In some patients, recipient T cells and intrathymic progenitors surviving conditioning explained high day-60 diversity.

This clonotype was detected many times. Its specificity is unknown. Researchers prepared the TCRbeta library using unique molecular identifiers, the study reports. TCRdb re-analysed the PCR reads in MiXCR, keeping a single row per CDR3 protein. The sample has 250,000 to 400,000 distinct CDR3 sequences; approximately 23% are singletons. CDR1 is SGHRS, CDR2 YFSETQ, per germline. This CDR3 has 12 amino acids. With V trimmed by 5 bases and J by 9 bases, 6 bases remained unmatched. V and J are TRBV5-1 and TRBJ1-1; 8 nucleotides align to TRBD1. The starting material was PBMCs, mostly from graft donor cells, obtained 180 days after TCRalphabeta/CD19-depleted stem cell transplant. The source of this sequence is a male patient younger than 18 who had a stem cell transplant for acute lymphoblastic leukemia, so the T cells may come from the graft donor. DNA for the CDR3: TGCGCCAGCAGGCAACAGGGGGTCAAAGCTTTCTTT. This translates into CASRQQGVKAFF.